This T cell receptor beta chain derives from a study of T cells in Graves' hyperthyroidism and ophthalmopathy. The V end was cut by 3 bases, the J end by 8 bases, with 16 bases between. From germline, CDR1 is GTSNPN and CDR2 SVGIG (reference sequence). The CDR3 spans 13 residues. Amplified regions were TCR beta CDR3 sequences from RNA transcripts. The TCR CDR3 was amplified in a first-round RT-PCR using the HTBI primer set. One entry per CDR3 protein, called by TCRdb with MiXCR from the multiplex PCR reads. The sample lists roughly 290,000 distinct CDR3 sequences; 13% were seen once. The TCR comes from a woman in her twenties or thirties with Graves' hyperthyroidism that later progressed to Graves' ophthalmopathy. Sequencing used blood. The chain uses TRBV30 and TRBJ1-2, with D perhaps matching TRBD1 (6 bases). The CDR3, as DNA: TGTGCCTGGAGAGCCACAGGGCCCTGGGGCTACACCTTC. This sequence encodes CAWRATGPWGYTF.